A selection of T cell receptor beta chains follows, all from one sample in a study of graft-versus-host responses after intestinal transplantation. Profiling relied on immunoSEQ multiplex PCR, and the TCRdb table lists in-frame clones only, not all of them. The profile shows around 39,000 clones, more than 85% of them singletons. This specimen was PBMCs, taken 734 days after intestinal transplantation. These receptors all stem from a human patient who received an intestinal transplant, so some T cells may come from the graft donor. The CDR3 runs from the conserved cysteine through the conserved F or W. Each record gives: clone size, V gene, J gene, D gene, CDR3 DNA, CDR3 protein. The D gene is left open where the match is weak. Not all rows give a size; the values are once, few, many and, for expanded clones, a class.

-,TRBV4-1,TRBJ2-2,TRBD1,TGCGCCAGCAGCCCCCAGGGGACAGGAGCGAACACCGGGGAGCTGTTTTTT,CASSPQGTGANTGELFF
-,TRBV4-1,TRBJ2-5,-,TGCGCCAGCAGCCAAGTTAGTGCCGGGTCCCAGTACTTC,CASSQVSAGSQYF
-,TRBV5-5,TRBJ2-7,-,TGTGCCAGCAGCGTGGGTAGGGGCTCCTACGAGCAGTACTTC,CASSVGRGSYEQYF
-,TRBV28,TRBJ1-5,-,TGTGCCAGCAGCCTTGGCGGGGACCAGCCCCAGCATTTT,CASSLGGDQPQHF
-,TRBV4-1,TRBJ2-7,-,TGCGCCAGCAGCCAAGAGCGTGGGGAGCAGTACTTC,CASSQERGEQYF
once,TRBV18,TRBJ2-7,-,TGTGCCAGCTCACCACAGGTCAACTCCTACGAGCAGTACTTC,CASSPQVNSYEQYF
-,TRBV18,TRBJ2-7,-,TGTGCCAGCTCACTCTCCTACGAGCAGTACTTC,CASSLSYEQYF
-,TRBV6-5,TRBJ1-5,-,TGTGCCAGCAGTCCCTCGACAGGTCAGCCCCAGCATTTT,CASSPSTGQPQHF
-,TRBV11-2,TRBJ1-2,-,TGTGCCAGCAGCCCGGACAGTAACTATGGCTACACCTTC,CASSPDSNYGYTF
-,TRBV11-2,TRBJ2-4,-,TGTGCCAGCAGCTTAGGGCGCCTACCTTCTGTGTTCTCCAAAAACATTCAGTACTTC,CASSLGRLPSVFSKNIQYF
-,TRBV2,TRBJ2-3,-,TGTGCCAGCAGTGATACAGATACGCAGTATTTT,CASSDTDTQYF
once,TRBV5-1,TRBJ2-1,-,TGCGCCAGCAGCTTGGAGCTCCAGGGGCGCAGCAATGAGCAGTTCTTC,CASSLELQGRSNEQFF
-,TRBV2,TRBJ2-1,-,TGTGCCAGCAGCCGCGAATTAATTTCAAAGTTCTTC,CASSRELISKFF
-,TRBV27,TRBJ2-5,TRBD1,TGTGCCAGCAGTTTAACAGGGGCCCAAGAGACCCAGTACTTC,CASSLTGAQETQYF
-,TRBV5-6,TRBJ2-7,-,TGTGCCAGCAGCTCCGGATACGAGCAGTACTTC,CASSSGYEQYF
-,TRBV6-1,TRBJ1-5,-,TGTGCCAGCAGTGGGGGCAGTTATAGCAATCAGCCCCAGCATTTT,CASSGGSYSNQPQHF
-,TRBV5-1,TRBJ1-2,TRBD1,TGCGCCAGCAGCTTGGCGGGGACAGACTATGGCTACACCTTC,CASSLAGTDYGYTF
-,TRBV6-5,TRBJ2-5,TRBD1,TGTGCCAGCAGTTACTCGCAGGGGGCTCGAGAGACCCAGTACTTC,CASSYSQGARETQYF
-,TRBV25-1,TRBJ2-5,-,TGTGCCAGCAGGGTAGGAGAGACCCAGTACTTC,CASRVGETQYF
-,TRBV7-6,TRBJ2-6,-,TGTGCCAGCAGCTTACACAGACTGAACCGAATCTCTGGGGCCAACGTCCTGACTTTC,CASSLHRLNRISGANVLTF
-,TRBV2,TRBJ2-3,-,TGTGCCAGCGGAGACCGACCTCCCCGGACGGGCACAGATACGCAGTATTTT,CASGDRPPRTGTDTQYF
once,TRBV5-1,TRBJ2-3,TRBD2,TGCGCCAGCAGCCTAGGGACTAGCGGCCCCACAGATACGCAGTATTTT,CASSLGTSGPTDTQYF
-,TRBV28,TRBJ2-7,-,TGTGCCAGCAGTATAAGGTCGGGCTTAGGAGGCGAGCAGTACTTC,CASSIRSGLGGEQYF
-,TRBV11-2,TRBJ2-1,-,TGTGCCAGCAGCCCCCGATACAATGAGCAGTTCTTC,CASSPRYNEQFF
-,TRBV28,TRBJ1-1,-,TGTGCCAGCAGTCTACAGGGCTTGAGGACTGAAGCTTTCTTT,CASSLQGLRTEAFF
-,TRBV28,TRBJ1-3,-,TGTGCCAGCAGTTTTCGGGGGAGAGGAAACACCATATATTTT,CASSFRGRGNTIYF
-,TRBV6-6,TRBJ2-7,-,TGTGCCAGCAGTTCCAGCGGCTACGAGCAGTACTTC,CASSSSGYEQYF
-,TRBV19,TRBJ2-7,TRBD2,TGTGCCAGTACCGCCGTGGGGGGGGCCTACGAGCAGTACTTC,CASTAVGGAYEQYF
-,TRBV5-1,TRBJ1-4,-,TGCGCCAGCAGCTTGGGGGGGAGTGAAAAACTGTTTTTT,CASSLGGSEKLFF